This T cell receptor beta chain was identified in a study of blood T cell repertoires in COVID-19. TCRdb's table, derived via immunoSEQ multiplex PCR, lists solely in-frame clones and lacks some. Here the sample spans about 170,000 clones, 88% being singletons. Trimming removed 7 bases from V and 2 bases from J; junction bases left unmatched: 6. CDR3 length: 15 amino acids. Germline V lookup: CDR1 SGHDT, CDR2 YYEEEE. The chain combines TRBV5-6 with TRBJ2-6; 7 bases are shared with TRBD1. Sequences were obtained from peripheral blood. This sequence was found in a man aged 55 to 70 with acute or convalescent COVID-19. The CDR3 loop is CASGVTGTGANVLTF. Here the CDR3 DNA reads TGTGCCAGCGGAGTGACAGGGACTGGGGCCAACGTCCTGACTTTC.